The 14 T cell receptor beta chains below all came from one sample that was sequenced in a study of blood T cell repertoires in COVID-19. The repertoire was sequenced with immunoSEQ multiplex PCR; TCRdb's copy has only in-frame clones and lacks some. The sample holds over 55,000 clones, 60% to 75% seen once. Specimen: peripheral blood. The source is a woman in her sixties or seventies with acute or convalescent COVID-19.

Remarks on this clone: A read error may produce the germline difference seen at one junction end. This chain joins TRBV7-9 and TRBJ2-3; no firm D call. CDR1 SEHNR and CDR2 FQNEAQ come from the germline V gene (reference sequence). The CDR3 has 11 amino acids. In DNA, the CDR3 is TGTGCCAGCAGCTTAGCAGCTCAACGGGATTTT. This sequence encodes CASSLAAQRDF. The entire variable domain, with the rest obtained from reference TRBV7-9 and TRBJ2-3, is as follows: DTGVSQNPRHKITKRGQNVTFRCDPISEHNRLYWYRQTLGQGPEFLTYFQNEAQLEKSRLLSDRFSAERPKGSFSTLEIQRTEQGDSAMYLCASSLAAQRDFGPGTRLTVL.

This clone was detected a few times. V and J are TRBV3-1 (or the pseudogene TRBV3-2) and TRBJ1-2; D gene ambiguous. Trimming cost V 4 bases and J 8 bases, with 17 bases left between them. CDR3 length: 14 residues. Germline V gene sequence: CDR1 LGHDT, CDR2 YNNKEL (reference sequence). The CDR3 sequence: CASSPPLGRLGYTF. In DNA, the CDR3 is TGTGCCAGCAGCCCACCCCTAGGGAGGTTAGGCTACACCTTC.

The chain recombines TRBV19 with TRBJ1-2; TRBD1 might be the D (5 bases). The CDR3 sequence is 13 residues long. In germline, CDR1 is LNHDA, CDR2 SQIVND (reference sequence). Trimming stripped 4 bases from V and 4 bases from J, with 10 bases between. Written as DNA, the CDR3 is TGTGCCAGTAGTACGGGGGATGGCTATGGCTACACCTTC. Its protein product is CASSTGDGYGYTF.

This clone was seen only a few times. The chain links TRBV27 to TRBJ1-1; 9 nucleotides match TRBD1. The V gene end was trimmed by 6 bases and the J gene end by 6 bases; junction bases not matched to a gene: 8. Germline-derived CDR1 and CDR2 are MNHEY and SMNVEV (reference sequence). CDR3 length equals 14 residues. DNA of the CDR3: TGTGCCAGCAGATCCGGGACAGGGTTATCTGAAGCTTTCTTT. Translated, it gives CASRSGTGLSEAFF.

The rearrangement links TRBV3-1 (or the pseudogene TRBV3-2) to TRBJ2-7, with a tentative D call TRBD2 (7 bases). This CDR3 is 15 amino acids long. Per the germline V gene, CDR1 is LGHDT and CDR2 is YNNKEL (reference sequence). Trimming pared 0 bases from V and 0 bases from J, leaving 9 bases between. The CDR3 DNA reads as TGTGCCAGCAGCCAAGAAGGGGGGGGCTCCTACGAGCAGTACTTC. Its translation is CASSQEGGGSYEQYF.

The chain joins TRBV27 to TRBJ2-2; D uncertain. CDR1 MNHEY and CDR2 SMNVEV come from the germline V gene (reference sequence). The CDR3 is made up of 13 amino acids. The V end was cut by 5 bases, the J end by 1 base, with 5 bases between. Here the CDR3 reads CASSPMNTGELFF. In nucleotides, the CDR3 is TGTGCCAGCAGTCCTATGAACACCGGGGAGCTGTTTTTT.

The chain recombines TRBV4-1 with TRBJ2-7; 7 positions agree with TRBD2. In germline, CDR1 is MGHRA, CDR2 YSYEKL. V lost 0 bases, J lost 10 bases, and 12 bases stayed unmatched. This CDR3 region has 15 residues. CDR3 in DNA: TGCGCCAGCAGCCAAGAGGGAGGGAGTCCCGGAAAACAGTACTTC. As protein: CASSQEGGSPGKQYF.

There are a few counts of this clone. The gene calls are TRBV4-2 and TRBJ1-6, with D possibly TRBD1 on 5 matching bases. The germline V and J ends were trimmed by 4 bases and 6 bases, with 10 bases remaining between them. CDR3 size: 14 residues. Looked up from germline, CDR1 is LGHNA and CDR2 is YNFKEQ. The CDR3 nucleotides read TGTGCCAGCAGCCGGGGCGTGGGTAATTCACCCCTCCACTTT. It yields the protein CASSRGVGNSPLHF.

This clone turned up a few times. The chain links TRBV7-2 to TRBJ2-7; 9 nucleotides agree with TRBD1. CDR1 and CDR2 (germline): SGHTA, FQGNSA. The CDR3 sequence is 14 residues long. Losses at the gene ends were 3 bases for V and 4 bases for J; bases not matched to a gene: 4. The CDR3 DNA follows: TGTGCCAGCAGCTTCTCCGGGACAGGGTACGAGCAGTACTTC. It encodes CASSFSGTGYEQYF.

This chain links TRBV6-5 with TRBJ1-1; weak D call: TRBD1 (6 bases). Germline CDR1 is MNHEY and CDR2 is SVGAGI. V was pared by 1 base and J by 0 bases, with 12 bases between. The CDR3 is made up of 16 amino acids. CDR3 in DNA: TGTGCCAGCAGTTACTTAGGGGGGGCGGTGAACACTGAAGCTTTCTTT. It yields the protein CASSYLGGAVNTEAFF.

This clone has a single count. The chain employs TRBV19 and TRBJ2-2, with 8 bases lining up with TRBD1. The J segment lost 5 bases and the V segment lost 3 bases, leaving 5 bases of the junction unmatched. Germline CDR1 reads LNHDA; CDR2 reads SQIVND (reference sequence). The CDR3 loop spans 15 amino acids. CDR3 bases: TGTGCCAGTAGTATGGGGCAGGGGGCTACCGGGGAGCTGTTTTTT. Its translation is CASSMGQGATGELFF.

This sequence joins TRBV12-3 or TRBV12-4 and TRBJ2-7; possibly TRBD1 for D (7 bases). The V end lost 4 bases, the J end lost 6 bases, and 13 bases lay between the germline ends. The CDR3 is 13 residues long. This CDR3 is CASSSRQGGEQYF. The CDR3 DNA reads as TGTGCCAGCAGTTCAAGGCAGGGGGGCGAGCAGTACTTC.

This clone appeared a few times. DNA of the CDR3: TGCGCCAGCAGCCAAGGGTCCCTAGTTAACACCGGGGAGCTGTTTTTT. It encodes CASSQGSLVNTGELFF. V usage is TRBV4-1 and J usage is TRBJ2-2, with unresolved D. The ends were cut back, 1 base at V and 2 bases at J, with 11 bases in the middle. Germline values: CDR1 MGHRA, CDR2 YSYEKL. The CDR3 spans 16 residues.

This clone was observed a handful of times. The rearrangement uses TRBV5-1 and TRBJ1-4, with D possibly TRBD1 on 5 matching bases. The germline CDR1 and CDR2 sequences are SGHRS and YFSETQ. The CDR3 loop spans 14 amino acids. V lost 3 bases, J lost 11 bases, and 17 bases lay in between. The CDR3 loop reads CASSSGLPARKLFF. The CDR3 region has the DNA TGCGCCAGCAGCTCAGGGCTACCTGCGCGCAAACTGTTTTTT. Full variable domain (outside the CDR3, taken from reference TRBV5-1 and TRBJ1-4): KAGVTQTPRYLIKTRGQQVTLSCSPISGHRSVSWYQQTPGQGLQFLFEYFSETQRNKGNFPGRFSGRQFSNSRSEMNVSTLELGDSALYLCASSSGLPARKLFFGSGTQLSVL.